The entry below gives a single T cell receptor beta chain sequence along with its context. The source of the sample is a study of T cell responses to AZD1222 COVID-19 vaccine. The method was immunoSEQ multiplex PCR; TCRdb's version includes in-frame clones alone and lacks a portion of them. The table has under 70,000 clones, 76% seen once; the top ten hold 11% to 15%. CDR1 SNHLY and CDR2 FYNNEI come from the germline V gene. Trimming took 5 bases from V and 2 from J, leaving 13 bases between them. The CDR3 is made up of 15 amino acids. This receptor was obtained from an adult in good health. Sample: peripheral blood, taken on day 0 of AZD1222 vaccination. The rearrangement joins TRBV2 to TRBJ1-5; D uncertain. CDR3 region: CASSMRASGNQPQHF. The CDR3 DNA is TGTGCCAGCAGTATGCGGGCTAGCGGCAATCAGCCCCAGCATTTT.